The 13 T cell receptor beta chains in this list originate from one sample, sequenced in a study of technical replicates of blood from several donors. TCRdb's table, derived via immunoSEQ multiplex PCR, lists solely in-frame clones and lacks some. The sample yields more than 45,000 clones, 90% to 95% seen once. The sample comprised PBMCs. The receptors come from a human donor in good health. Some clones in this sample may be carry-over from other donors' samples.

V usage is TRBV21-1 and J usage is TRBJ2-1; no check of the table's D call, TRBD2, against the DNA was made. TRBV21-1 is listed as a pseudogene. CDR3 length: 15 residues. The DNA for the CDR3 is TGTGCCAGCAGAGCGCTACACCATTCCGACAATGAGCAGTTCTTC. Protein: CASRALHHSDNEQFF.

The V and J genes are TRBV6-6 and TRBJ2-3; 13 bases are shared with TRBD2. J lost 6 bases, V lost 5 bases, and 8 bases had no gene match. This CDR3 is 16 amino acids long. CDR1 and CDR2 from the germline V gene are MNHNY and SVGAGI (reference sequence). CDR3 bases: TGTGCCAGCAGTGTTCCGGGACTAGCGGGAAGTGATACGCAGTATTTT. This gives the protein CASSVPGLAGSDTQYF.

A single count supports this clone. The chain joins TRBV6-1 to TRBJ1-2, with D tentatively TRBD1 (5 bases). V was shortened by 2 bases and J by 4 bases, with 17 bases between the two germline ends. This CDR3 comprises 16 residues. Germline CDR1 is MNHNS and CDR2 is SASEGT. This chain's CDR3 is CASSESLTAPRYGYTF. In DNA form, the CDR3 reads TGTGCCAGCAGTGAATCCCTGACAGCCCCACGCTATGGCTACACCTTC.

This chain links TRBV5-1 with TRBJ1-2; TRBD1 might be the D (5 bases). The CDR3 extends over 15 amino acids. Trimming stripped 0 bases from V and 3 bases from J, with 12 bases between. The germline V gene has CDR1 SGHRS and CDR2 YFSETQ. As DNA, the CDR3 is TGCGCCAGCAGCTTGGCGCAGGGTGGTTACTATGGCTACACCTTC. Its protein is CASSLAQGGYYGYTF. Together with reference TRBV5-1 and TRBJ1-2, the CDR3 gives the full variable domain: KAGVTQTPRYLIKTRGQQVTLSCSPISGHRSVSWYQQTPGQGLQFLFEYFSETQRNKGNFPGRFSGRQFSNSRSEMNVSTLELGDSALYLCASSLAQGGYYGYTFGSGTRLTVV.

This chain joins TRBV4-3 and TRBJ1-6, with TRBD1 identical over 9 bases. V lost 4 bases to trimming and J lost 7 bases; unmatched junction nucleotides: 2. The germline gives CDR1 LGHNA, CDR2 YSLEER. The CDR3 has 14 residues. The CDR3 DNA is TGCGCCAGCAGCCTGGGGACAGGGAATTCACCCCTCCACTTT. Its translation is CASSLGTGNSPLHF.

V usage is TRBV2 and J usage is TRBJ2-7; 12 positions match TRBD2. The germline gives CDR1 SNHLY, CDR2 FYNNEI. CDR3 size: 14 residues. The junction had 4 bases not matched to a gene; V was cut back by 4 bases and J by 6 bases. CDR3 DNA: TGTGCCAGCAGTGGAGGACTAGCGGGAATCGAGCAGTACTTC. Amino acid sequence: CASSGGLAGIEQYF.

This clone showed up just a few times. The chain couples TRBV9 to TRBJ1-6, with 10 positions matching TRBD1. The germline V gene has CDR1 SGDLS and CDR2 YYNGEE. The length of the CDR3 is 14 residues. The V gene end was trimmed by 3 bases and the J gene end by 10 bases; junction bases not matched to a gene: 4. In DNA form, the CDR3 reads TGTGCCAGCAGCGGACGGGACAGGGGATCACCCCTCCACTTT. Protein: CASSGRDRGSPLHF. Drawing the rest from reference TRBV9 and TRBJ1-6, the complete variable domain is DSGVTQTPKHLITATGQRVTLRCSPRSGDLSVYWYQQSLDQGLQFLIQYYNGEERAKGNILERFSAQQFPDLHSELNLSSLELGDSALYFCASSGRDRGSPLHFGNGTRLTVT.

The rearrangement uses TRBV7-9 and TRBJ2-7; TRBD1 might be the D (5 bases). V lost 7 bases and J 5 bases, leaving 18 bases between the germline ends. The CDR3 has 14 amino acids. CDR1 SEHNR and CDR2 FQNEAQ come from the germline V gene (reference sequence). The CDR3 nucleotides are TGTGCCAGCAACTCCTCAGGGATGGGAAACGAGCAGTACTTC. As protein: CASNSSGMGNEQYF. Filled out from reference TRBV7-9 and TRBJ2-7, the complete variable domain reads DTGVSQNPRHKITKRGQNVTFRCDPISEHNRLYWYRQTLGQGPEFLTYFQNEAQLEKSRLLSDRFSAERPKGSFSTLEIQRTEQGDSAMYLCASNSSGMGNEQYFGPGTRLTVT.

This CDR3 is CASSEGGGLNEQFF. The CDR3 DNA is TGTGCCAGCAGCGAGGGGGGGGGCCTCAATGAGCAGTTCTTC. The V gene is TRBV6-6, the J gene TRBJ2-1, with D possibly TRBD2 on 7 matching bases. V shed 6 bases and J shed 6 bases, with 15 bases lying between them. Germline V gives CDR1 MNHNY, CDR2 SVGAGI (reference sequence). The CDR3 is made up of 14 amino acids.

The genes are TRBV29-1 and TRBJ2-1, with a possible D match to TRBD2 (5 bases). The V end was cut by 3 bases, the J end by 6 bases, with 18 bases between. Germline values: CDR1 SQVTM, CDR2 ANQGSEA. The CDR3 sequence is 15 residues long. CDR3 loop: CSVELGSLSFNEQFF. The CDR3 DNA reads as TGCAGCGTTGAGTTGGGGAGCCTCTCTTTCAATGAGCAGTTCTTC.

Only one count was recorded for this clone. The rearrangement uses TRBV6-5 and TRBJ1-2; 8 bases map to TRBD1. V shed 0 bases, J shed 7 bases, and the junction held 7 bases outside the gene matches. The CDR3 has 15 amino acids. Germline V gene sequence: CDR1 MNHEY, CDR2 SVGAGI. CDR3 coding DNA: TGTGCCAGCAGTTACTCCCGACAGGGGACGTTTGGCTACACCTTC. Its translation: CASSYSRQGTFGYTF.

The chain combines TRBV11-3 with TRBJ2-1; 14 positions match TRBD2. The CDR3 consists of 17 residues. J lost 4 bases, V lost 5 bases, and 7 bases had no gene match. Germline V gene lookup returns CDR1 SGHNT and CDR2 YENEEA. DNA for the CDR3: TGTGCCAGCAGCCCCGGACTAGCGGGGGGTGGGTACAATGAGCAGTTCTTC. Its translation is CASSPGLAGGGYNEQFF.

The chain joins TRBV18 to TRBJ2-5; TRBD2 matches 7 bases. Germline loops: CDR1 KGHSH, CDR2 LQKENI. V gave up 2 bases and J gave up 3 bases; unmatched junction bases: 0. The CDR3 totals 13 residues. The CDR3 sequence: CASSPGTKETQYF. CDR3 nucleotides: TGTGCCAGCTCACCAGGGACTAAAGAGACCCAGTACTTC.